The 20 T cell receptor beta chains below were found in one sample sequenced in a study of blood T cell repertoires in COVID-19 (dated by TCRdb to about 2020). Library generation was performed with the immunoSEQ multiplex PCR assay. Drawn from immuneACCESS, this table holds only the in-frame rearrangements with V and J called that TCRdb kept. Clones are partly lost; checked studies trace under half to an unresolved V gene and leave the rest unexplained. The sample records some 400,000 clones, roughly 86% of which are singletons. The ten largest clones capture more than 1% of the sample. The sequenced material came from peripheral blood. The receptors shown here come from a human donor with acute or convalescent COVID-19. The donor label of this sample is uncertain.

The J gene is TRBJ1-5, the V gene TRBV4-2; TRBD1 agrees at 8 bases. CDR3 length equals 15 residues. The germline V gene encodes CDR1 LGHNA and CDR2 YNFKEQ. V shed 2 bases, J shed 4 bases, and the junction held 4 bases outside the gene matches. The CDR3 region has the DNA TGTGCCAGCAGCCAACACGACAGGGGAAATCAGCCCCAGCATTTT. It yields the protein CASSQHDRGNQPQHF.

The rearrangement links TRBV12-3 or TRBV12-4 to TRBJ1-2, with D hard to call. CDR3 length: 12 residues. V was shortened by 8 bases and J by 4 bases, with 11 bases between the two germline ends. CDR3 amino acids: CASAEGLYGYTF. The CDR3 nucleotides read TGTGCCAGCGCGGAGGGTCTCTATGGCTACACCTTC.

This rearrangement joins TRBV5-1 to TRBJ2-7; 7 bases align to TRBD2. V lost 2 bases and J lost 3; bases outside the gene matches: 17. Germline V gene sequence: CDR1 SGHRS, CDR2 YFSETQ. This CDR3 is built from 18 residues. The chain's CDR3 is CASSLNLPGGSSLYEQYF. CDR3 sequence (DNA): TGCGCCAGCAGCTTAAATTTACCCGGGGGGTCCTCCCTCTACGAGCAGTACTTC.

This chain links TRBV28 with TRBJ2-3, with D unclear. This CDR3 region has 15 residues. CDR1 and CDR2 from the germline V gene are MDHEN and SYDVKM. Trimming stripped 3 bases from V and 1 base from J, with 11 bases between. The chain's CDR3 is CASSFFAPGTDTQYF. CDR3 in DNA: TGTGCCAGCAGTTTTTTCGCCCCAGGCACAGATACGCAGTATTTT.

This clone was seen only a few times. The chain carries TRBV3-1 (or the pseudogene TRBV3-2) and TRBJ1-2, with D possibly TRBD1 on 5 matching bases. The V end lost 3 bases, the J end lost 0 bases, and 14 bases lay between the germline ends. The CDR3 is made up of 16 amino acids. Germline assignment: CDR1 LGHDT and CDR2 YNNKEL (reference sequence). The CDR3 reads CASSHTGTSSNYGYTF. The CDR3 DNA reads as TGTGCCAGCAGCCACACCGGGACTTCCTCTAACTATGGCTACACCTTC.

V and J are TRBV19 and TRBJ1-1, with a weak D call TRBD1 (6 bases). The CDR3 has 15 amino acids. The germline V gene encodes CDR1 LNHDA and CDR2 SQIVND (reference sequence). The V end lost 6 bases, the J end lost 6 bases, and 20 bases lay between the germline ends. CDR3: CASRPPGRGVAEAFF. In nucleotides, the CDR3 is TGTGCCAGTAGACCCCCCGGCAGGGGCGTGGCTGAAGCTTTCTTT.

The chain recombines TRBV7-9 with TRBJ1-2; D possibly corresponds to TRBD1 (6 bases). The CDR3 extends over 14 amino acids. CDR1 and CDR2 (germline): SEHNR, FQNEAQ (reference sequence). Trimming stripped 0 bases from V and 8 bases from J, with 13 bases between. Here the CDR3 DNA reads TGTGCCAGCAGCTTAGCGCCGTGGGGGGGCGGCTACACCTTC. Residues: CASSLAPWGGGYTF.

The count of this clone is one. The J gene is TRBJ1-6, the V gene TRBV1; the DNA was not compared with TRBD1, the D call given in the table. TRBV1 is designated a pseudogene. This CDR3 is built from 18 residues. The CDR3, as DNA: TGCACCAGCAGCCAAGCGTACTGGGCAAGCTCCTATAATTCACCCCTCCACTTT. It codes for CTSSQAYWASSYNSPLHF.

Of note for this clone: At the DNA level, this CDR3 is encoded by other sequences in the same sample as well. CDR3 in DNA: TGTGCCACCAGCAGAGCCGGGAACTATGGCTACACCTTC. It is translated as CATSRAGNYGYTF. This chain joins TRBV15 and TRBJ1-2; D uncertain. The ends were cut back, 1 base at V and 2 bases at J, with 5 bases in the middle. The CDR3 length is 13 residues. Germline V gene sequence: CDR1 LNHNV, CDR2 YYDKDF (reference sequence).

This chain links TRBV2 with TRBJ1-1; 9 nucleotides match TRBD1. The CDR3 loop spans 16 amino acids. Germline V gene sequence: CDR1 SNHLY, CDR2 FYNNEI. Trimming at V came to 8 bases and at J to 0 bases, leaving 10 bases not matched to a gene. Written as DNA, the CDR3 is TGTGCCAGCGGGAGGACAGGGGCGAATATGAACACTGAAGCTTTCTTT. Translating gives CASGRTGANMNTEAFF.

V is TRBV3-1 (or the pseudogene TRBV3-2) and J is TRBJ2-7; D might be TRBD1 (6 bases). Trimming shortened V by 1 base and J by 6 bases, and 16 bases separated the two germline ends. In germline, CDR1 is LGHDT, CDR2 YNNKEL (reference sequence). This CDR3 has 15 amino acids. This chain's CDR3 is CASSQAGAPRSEQYF. The CDR3 region has the DNA TGTGCCAGCAGCCAAGCAGGGGCCCCTAGGAGCGAGCAGTACTTC.

In nucleotides, the CDR3 is TGTGCCAGCAGTGACACCTACGAGCAGTACTTC. It encodes CASSDTYEQYF. J is TRBJ2-7 and V is TRBV25-1; D remains unclear. Trimming removed 3 bases at V and 2 bases at J, with 2 bases between. This CDR3 region has 11 residues. CDR1 MGHDK and CDR2 SYGVNS come from the germline V gene.

This rearrangement joins TRBV4-2 to TRBJ1-4, with D unclear. The V gene's germline CDR1 is LGHNA and CDR2 YNFKEQ. The CDR3 has 16 residues. V was clipped by 2 bases and J by 7 bases, with 17 bases between them. The CDR3 spells CASSQNGKGVFEKLFF. In nucleotides, the CDR3 is TGTGCCAGCAGCCAAAACGGGAAGGGTGTTTTTGAAAAACTGTTTTTT.

This clone was detected once. V usage is TRBV6-5 and J usage is TRBJ1-5; the D gene is possibly TRBD1 (5 bases). The germline V gene has CDR1 MNHEY and CDR2 SVGAGI. Trimming left V 8 bases short and J 5 bases short, with 10 bases between. There are 12 residues in the CDR3. The CDR3 DNA follows: TGTGCCAGCTGGAGGGGATATCAGCCCCAGCATTTT. It codes for CASWRGYQPQHF.

J is TRBJ1-5 and V is TRBV29-1; a weak D match, TRBD1 (6 bases). The V end lost 4 bases, the J end lost 6 bases, and 13 bases lay between the germline ends. The CDR3 is made up of 13 amino acids. Germline V lookup: CDR1 SQVTM, CDR2 ANQGSEA. DNA for the CDR3: TGCAGCGTTGCCTTGGGAGGGGGTCAGCCCCAGCATTTT. Translation gives CSVALGGGQPQHF.

This clone was seen a handful of times. The gene calls are TRBV28 and TRBJ1-2; D not certain. The germline gives CDR1 MDHEN, CDR2 SYDVKM. There are 14 residues in the CDR3. Between the trimmed V and J ends, which lost 5 bases and 2 bases, there was a span of 12 bases. The CDR3 DNA is TGTGCCAGCAGTCTCGACGGACTAAACTATGGCTACACCTTC. It specifies CASSLDGLNYGYTF.

The V call is TRBV28, the J call TRBJ2-7, with TRBD2 identical over 13 bases. CDR3 size: 17 residues. Germline V gene sequence: CDR1 MDHEN, CDR2 SYDVKM. J lost 0 bases, V lost 7 bases, and 9 bases had no gene match. The CDR3 reads CASNTGLAGFFSYEQYF. In nucleotides, the CDR3 is TGTGCCAGCAACACGGGACTAGCGGGGTTTTTCTCCTACGAGCAGTACTTC.

The chain carries TRBV28 and TRBJ1-5; no reliable D call. The CDR3 is 15 amino acids. In germline, CDR1 is MDHEN, CDR2 SYDVKM. V was trimmed by 6 bases and J by 3 bases, leaving 15 bases between them. The CDR3 reads CASRILSTVNQPQHF. CDR3 coding DNA: TGTGCCAGCAGAATCCTTTCAACAGTCAATCAGCCCCAGCATTTT.

This clone was seen more than once but under ten times. This sequence joins TRBV7-6 and TRBJ1-4, with 9 bases fitting TRBD1. The J segment lost 7 bases and the V segment lost 5 bases, leaving 11 bases of the junction unmatched. CDR3 length equals 16 residues. Germline CDR1 reads SGHVS; CDR2 reads FNYEAQ. The CDR3 loop is CASSDGANRGLEKLFF. The CDR3 DNA sequence: TGTGCCAGCAGCGACGGGGCGAACAGGGGGCTTGAAAAACTGTTTTTT.

This clone was observed a single time. The rearrangement joins TRBV5-4 to TRBJ2-7; D possibly corresponds to TRBD1 (5 bases). V lost 0 bases, J lost 4 bases, and 14 bases lay in between. This CDR3 comprises 15 residues. Germline V gene sequence: CDR1 SGHNT, CDR2 YYREEE (reference sequence). The CDR3, as DNA: TGTGCCAGCAGCTTGGGCGTGGGGCCGCGGTACGAGCAGTACTTC. Residues: CASSLGVGPRYEQYF.